The 20 T cell receptor beta chains listed next were all sequenced from one sample in a study of patients and donors after allogeneic stem cell transplantation. Via MiXCR, TCRdb re-called the RT-PCR reads, giving one row per CDR3 protein. In the table there are about a million distinct CDR3 sequences, 15% to 20% of which are singletons. Sequencing was performed on blood, either unsorted or a sorted T cell fraction (not recorded which). These receptors came from a human donor who was either an allogeneic HSCT recipient or a stem cell or donor lymphocyte infusion donor (not recorded which). It is not recorded whose cells these are; they may come from a transplant donor.

The chain has TRBV24-1 and TRBJ2-3; no clear D. The germline V gene encodes CDR1 KGHDR and CDR2 SFDVKD. The V and J ends lost 9 bases and 2 bases respectively, with 14 bases between them. The CDR3 spans 14 residues. CDR3 nucleotides: TGTGCCACCGCTGGGGATTTTTCCACAGATACGCAGTATTTT. Translated, it gives CATAGDFSTDTQYF.

CDR3 sequence reads: CASSVPTGMNTEAFF. CDR3 coding DNA: TGCGCCAGCAGCGTCCCGACAGGGATGAACACTGAAGCTTTCTTT. V and J are TRBV4-1 and TRBJ1-1; 7 positions match TRBD1. This CDR3 has 15 amino acids. CDR1 is MGHRA and CDR2 is YSYEKL in the germline V gene. Trimming cost V 5 bases and J 0 bases; bases outside gene matches: 6.

The chain has TRBV27 and TRBJ1-5, with 7 bases identical to TRBD1. This CDR3 has 15 amino acids. The germline V gene has CDR1 MNHEY and CDR2 SMNVEV (reference sequence). Trimming at V came to 2 bases and at J to 1 base, leaving 2 bases not matched to a gene. The CDR3 is CASSLRGQSNQPQHF. DNA of the CDR3: TGTGCCAGCAGTTTAAGGGGGCAGAGCAATCAGCCCCAGCATTTT.

This clonotype was observed a handful of times. The gene calls are TRBV7-2 and TRBJ2-3; 7 bases agree with TRBD2. Trimming cost V 5 bases and J 1 base; bases outside gene matches: 12. There are 17 residues in the CDR3. Germline V CDR1 and CDR2: SGHTA, FQGNSA. The chain's CDR3 is CASSPLEGGRGTDTQYF. CDR3 sequence (DNA): TGTGCCAGCAGCCCCCTAGAGGGCGGGAGAGGCACAGATACGCAGTATTTT.

This clonotype was recorded a few times. The chain couples TRBV6-2 or TRBV6-3 to TRBJ2-3, with a tentative D call TRBD2 (5 bases). The CDR3 is 15 amino acids. The V gene lost 1 base and the J gene lost 3 bases, with 11 bases spanning the gap. Germline V gene lookup returns CDR1 MNHEY and CDR2 SVGEGT. The chain's CDR3 is CASSYLGLGTDTQYF. The CDR3 nucleotides are TGTGCCAGCAGTTACTTAGGACTGGGGACAGATACGCAGTATTTT.

This clonotype was detected ten times or more. The chain combines TRBV5-1 with TRBJ2-5, with TRBD1 identical over 10 bases. V dropped 4 bases and J dropped 3; count of bases not matched to a gene: 6. The CDR3 contains 15 residues. In germline, CDR1 is SGHRS, CDR2 YFSETQ. The CDR3 loop is CASSEAGQGKETQYF. The CDR3, as DNA: TGCGCCAGCAGCGAAGCGGGACAGGGGAAAGAGACCCAGTACTTC.

Only one count was recorded for this clonotype. The V gene is TRBV4-2, the J gene TRBJ2-5, with D possibly TRBD2 on 6 matching bases. Germline assignment: CDR1 LGHNA and CDR2 YNFKEQ. V was trimmed by 1 base and J by 5 bases, leaving 23 bases between them. The CDR3 totals 18 residues. The CDR3 here is CASSQGGRTTGVGETQYF. CDR3 bases: TGTGCCAGCAGCCAAGGTGGACGTACGACGGGGGTTGGGGAGACCCAGTACTTC.

This clonotype was detected only a few times. The gene calls are TRBV6-2 or TRBV6-3 and TRBJ2-7; the D gene is possibly TRBD1 (5 bases). The CDR3 loop spans 13 amino acids. CDR1 MNHEY and CDR2 SVGEGT come from the germline V gene. V was cut by 10 bases and J by 0 bases, with 13 bases left in between. CDR3 DNA sequence: TGTGCCACCCTATCGGACACCTCCTACGAGCAGTACTTC. It encodes CATLSDTSYEQYF.

The J gene is TRBJ2-2, the V gene TRBV7-6; D perhaps matches TRBD1 (5 bases). CDR1 SGHVS and CDR2 FNYEAQ come from the germline V gene. The CDR3 length is 18 residues. V lost 3 bases and J lost 3, with 20 bases in between. CDR3 DNA sequence: TGTGCCAGCAGCTTTCAAGGTCCTGGGGCCTTGGACACCGGGGAGCTGTTTTTT. Protein product: CASSFQGPGALDTGELFF.

The chain employs TRBV11-1 and TRBJ2-5, with TRBD1 matching 8 bases. CDR1 is SGHAT, CDR2 FQDESV, per germline (reference sequence). V dropped 5 bases and J dropped 1; count of bases not matched to a gene: 12. CDR3 length: 17 residues. The CDR3 reads CASSGGQGKSRQETQYF. DNA for the CDR3: TGTGCCAGCAGCGGCGGACAGGGAAAATCACGCCAAGAGACCCAGTACTTC. The complete variable domain, with remaining parts taken from reference TRBV11-1 and TRBJ2-5, reads EAEVAQSPRYKITEKSQAVAFWCDPISGHATLYWYRQILGQGPELLVQFQDESVVDDSQLPKDRFSAERLKGVDSTLKIQPAELGDSAMYLCASSGGQGKSRQETQYFGPGTRLLVL.

The chain carries TRBV7-3 and TRBJ2-2, with 11 bases aligning to TRBD2. Germline V gene sequence: CDR1 SGHTA, CDR2 FQGTGA. V lost 5 bases to trimming and J lost 6 bases; unmatched junction nucleotides: 8. The CDR3 is 16 residues long. The CDR3 reads CASSPTRLAGPGELFF. The DNA for the CDR3 is TGTGCCAGCAGCCCGACGAGACTAGCGGGGCCCGGGGAGCTGTTTTTT.

The V and J genes are TRBV5-6 and TRBJ1-1; 7 bases map to TRBD1. V gave up 4 bases and J gave up 0 bases; unmatched junction bases: 6. The CDR3 spans 15 residues. Germline loops: CDR1 SGHDT, CDR2 YYEEEE. CDR3 residues: CASSITGQVNTEAFF. The CDR3 DNA reads TGTGCCAGCAGCATCACTGGACAGGTGAACACTGAAGCTTTCTTT.

V usage is TRBV20-1 and J usage is TRBJ1-5; TRBD1 matches at 7 bases. The CDR3 length is 15 residues. Trimming took 1 base from V and 3 from J; bases not matched to a gene: 6. CDR1 and CDR2 from the germline V gene are DFQATT and SNEGSKA (reference sequence). Here the CDR3 reads CSARGTGTVNQPQHF. The DNA of the CDR3 is TGCAGTGCTAGAGGGACCGGGACAGTCAATCAGCCCCAGCATTTT.

This chain links TRBV6-2 or TRBV6-3 with TRBJ2-3; D remains unclear. With 0 bases removed from V and 5 bases from J, the gap between germline ends came to 9 bases. CDR1 is MNHEY, CDR2 SVGEGT, per germline. The CDR3 has 14 amino acids. The CDR3 DNA is TGTGCCAGCAGTTACTCGAGAGTTGGAGATACGCAGTATTTT. It yields the protein CASSYSRVGDTQYF.

V usage is TRBV12-3 or TRBV12-4 and J usage is TRBJ1-1, with unresolved D. This CDR3 has 14 residues. V was clipped by 6 bases and J by 1 base, with 12 bases between them. CDR3: CASRPLVGNTEAFF. In DNA, the CDR3 is TGTGCCAGCAGACCTCTGGTAGGGAACACTGAAGCTTTCTTT.

This clonotype occurred many times. The chain employs TRBV5-1 and TRBJ2-7; maybe TRBD2 (6 bases). Looked up from germline, CDR1 is SGHRS and CDR2 is YFSETQ. The length of the CDR3 is 15 residues. Trimming took 0 bases from V and 0 from J, leaving 10 bases between them. Here the CDR3 reads CASSLAGGNSYEQYF. The CDR3 bases are TGCGCCAGCAGCTTGGCCGGGGGAAACTCCTACGAGCAGTACTTC.

The chain combines TRBV2 with TRBJ2-7; the match to TRBD1 covers 7 bases. This CDR3 is built from 15 residues. J was trimmed by 3 bases and V by 8 bases; bases with no gene match: 13. Germline V gene data show CDR1 as SNHLY and CDR2 as FYNNEI. The CDR3 is CASPRRTGNYYEQYF. As DNA, the CDR3 is TGTGCCAGCCCTAGGCGGACAGGAAATTACTACGAGCAGTACTTC.

In its sample, this clonotype was seen many times. J is TRBJ1-1 and V is TRBV20-1; perhaps TRBD1 as D (5 bases). V was cut by 3 bases and J by 3 bases, with 11 bases left in between. The CDR3 runs 13 residues. CDR1 is DFQATT, CDR2 SNEGSKA, per germline (reference sequence). The CDR3 DNA reads TGCAGTGCTAGTCGGGGCGGATACACTGAAGCTTTCTTT. It specifies CSASRGGYTEAFF.

A few counts support this clonotype. The chain uses TRBV10-3 and TRBJ2-4, with unresolved D. The ends were cut back, 0 bases at V and 8 bases at J, with 8 bases in the middle. Germline CDR1 ENHRY, CDR2 SYGVKD. The CDR3 is 13 amino acids. This CDR3 reads CAISESIRYIQYF. The CDR3 DNA reads as TGTGCCATCAGTGAGTCGATTAGATACATTCAGTACTTC.

This chain connects TRBV4-1 to TRBJ2-7, with 9 bases aligning to TRBD2. Germline CDR1 is MGHRA and CDR2 is YSYEKL. This CDR3 contains 16 residues. Trimming cost V 2 bases and J 4 bases; bases outside gene matches: 9. The CDR3 nucleotides are TGCGCCAGCAGCCAAATCCCGACTAGCGGATCTTACGAGCAGTACTTC. This sequence encodes CASSQIPTSGSYEQYF.